Listed here are 28 T cell receptor beta chains from one sample, sequenced in a study of graft-versus-host responses after intestinal transplantation. Assay used: immunoSEQ multiplex PCR; TCRdb lists only in-frame clones, some missing. The data contain approximately 60,000 clones, approximately 90% of them singletons. Sequencing used PBMCs, obtained 26 days after transplant. The origin of the receptors is a human patient who received an intestinal transplant, so some T cells may come from the graft donor.

The chain combines TRBV15 with TRBJ1-1; a possible D gene is TRBD1 (6 bases). V shed 8 bases and J shed 4 bases, with 17 bases lying between them. The CDR3 is 14 amino acids. CDR1 LNHNV and CDR2 YYDKDF come from the germline V gene (reference sequence). The CDR3 is CATSTADSITEAFF. The CDR3 DNA reads as TGTGCCACCTCTACTGCGGACAGCATCACTGAAGCTTTCTTT.

The rearrangement uses TRBV9 and TRBJ2-1; a weak D match, TRBD1 (5 bases). Germline V gives CDR1 SGDLS, CDR2 YYNGEE. V lost 4 bases and J lost 10, with 9 bases in between. The CDR3 is 11 amino acids. CDR3 loop: CASSKGPEQFF. DNA for the CDR3: TGTGCCAGCAGCAAGGGGCCAGAGCAGTTCTTC.

The chain employs TRBV28 and TRBJ1-5, with 9 bases fitting TRBD1. The CDR3 spans 14 residues. The J segment lost 5 bases and the V segment lost 5 bases, leaving 4 bases of the junction unmatched. In germline, CDR1 is MDHEN, CDR2 SYDVKM. CDR3 coding DNA: TGTGCCAGCAGTATCAGACAGGGGGATCAGCCCCAGCATTTT. Its protein product is CASSIRQGDQPQHF. Full variable domain (rest looked up from reference TRBV28 and TRBJ1-5): DVKVTQSSRYLVKRTGEKVFLECVQDMDHENMFWYRQDPGLGLRLIYFSYDVKMKEKGDIPEGYSVSREKKERFSLILESASTNQTSMYLCASSIRQGDQPQHFGDGTRLSIL.

The V call is TRBV7-9, the J call TRBJ1-3; maybe TRBD1 (5 bases). Germline lookup yields CDR1 SEHNR and CDR2 FQNEAQ (reference sequence). Deletions cut 0 bases from V and 2 bases from J, with 11 bases between. The CDR3 contains 16 residues. CDR3 nucleotide sequence: TGTGCCAGCAGCTTAGCTGGACAAGGGCCTGGAAACACCATATATTTT. Protein product: CASSLAGQGPGNTIYF.

This chain connects TRBV30 to TRBJ1-2; 7 bases agree with TRBD1. The CDR3 is 13 amino acids. J lost 7 bases, V lost 2 bases, and 7 bases had no gene match. Looked up from germline, CDR1 is GTSNPN and CDR2 is SVGIG (reference sequence). The CDR3 sequence: CAWSWAGGSGYTF. The CDR3 region has the DNA TGTGCCTGGAGTTGGGCAGGGGGGAGTGGCTACACCTTC.

The CDR3 bases are TGTGCCAGCTCACCACGACAGTTCTCGCGGCACACCATATATTTT. Protein: CASSPRQFSRHTIYF. This chain links TRBV18 with TRBJ1-3; D is possibly TRBD1 (5 bases). Germline V CDR1 and CDR2: KGHSH, LQKENI. This CDR3 is built from 15 residues. The V gene lost 1 base and the J gene lost 8 bases, with 15 bases spanning the gap.

V and J are TRBV19 and TRBJ2-6; 7 bases agree with TRBD1. Germline CDR1 reads LNHDA; CDR2 reads SQIVND (reference sequence). J was trimmed by 2 bases and V by 5 bases; bases with no gene match: 3. The CDR3 runs 15 residues. The CDR3 DNA follows: TGTGCCAGTAGTGTCCAGGGGGCTGGGGCCAACGTCCTGACTTTC. Amino acids: CASSVQGAGANVLTF.

This clone occurred once. The chain recombines TRBV2 with TRBJ2-2; 7 nucleotides line up with TRBD2. CDR1 SNHLY and CDR2 FYNNEI come from the germline V gene. This CDR3 is built from 14 residues. With 8 bases clipped from V and 1 base from J, the junction kept 4 bases outside the gene matches. The CDR3 region is CASGGEGNTGELFF. In DNA, the CDR3 is TGTGCCAGCGGGGGGGAGGGGAACACCGGGGAGCTGTTTTTT.

This chain connects TRBV5-1 to TRBJ2-5; 10 nucleotides align to TRBD1. J was trimmed by 1 base and V by 0 bases; bases with no gene match: 0. Per germline, CDR1 SGHRS and CDR2 YFSETQ. This CDR3 contains 15 residues. CDR3 bases: TGCGCCAGCAGCTTGGGACAGGGGGCCCAAGAGACCCAGTACTTC. It encodes CASSLGQGAQETQYF.

The CDR3 region has the DNA TGTGCCAGCAGTGAATACCCGGTCTTTCAAGAGACCCAGTACTTC. Translation gives CASSEYPVFQETQYF. The chain recombines TRBV6-1 with TRBJ2-5; D unresolved. The CDR3 contains 15 residues. Germline assignment: CDR1 MNHNS and CDR2 SASEGT. V lost 2 bases to trimming and J lost 2 bases, with 12 bases between them.

This chain uses TRBV19 with TRBJ2-3; the D gene is possibly TRBD2 (6 bases). Germline loops: CDR1 LNHDA, CDR2 SQIVND (reference sequence). This CDR3 comprises 12 residues. V was cut by 7 bases and J by 6 bases, with 11 bases left in between. The CDR3 sequence: CASNAGFDTQYF. CDR3 in DNA: TGTGCCAGTAATGCGGGGTTTGATACGCAGTATTTT. Full variable domain (missing parts from reference TRBV19 and TRBJ2-3): DGGITQSPKYLFRKEGQNVTLSCEQNLNHDAMYWYRQDPGQGLRLIYYSQIVNDFQKGDIAEGYSVSREKKESFPLTVTSAQKNPTAFYLCASNAGFDTQYFGPGTRLTVL.

J is TRBJ2-1 and V is TRBV29-1, with D unclear. Trimming cost V 6 bases and J 4 bases, with 7 bases left between them. The CDR3 spans 11 residues. From germline, CDR1 is SQVTM and CDR2 ANQGSEA. The CDR3 region is CSVTEYNEQFF. The CDR3 coding sequence is TGCAGCGTAACCGAGTACAATGAGCAGTTCTTC.

V is TRBV7-6 and J is TRBJ2-1; D perhaps matches TRBD2 (5 bases). With 1 base removed from V and 4 bases from J, the gap between germline ends came to 14 bases. The germline gives CDR1 SGHVS, CDR2 FNYEAQ. CDR3 length equals 16 residues. The CDR3 nucleotides are TGTGCCAGCAGCTTAGTACGAGGGTCAAGATACAATGAGCAGTTCTTC. This codes for CASSLVRGSRYNEQFF.

This clone was counted between two and nine times. The rearrangement links TRBV5-6 to TRBJ2-5, with a tentative D call TRBD1 (6 bases). The CDR3 runs to 13 residues. Germline CDR1 SGHDT, CDR2 YYEEEE. V was clipped by 6 bases and J by 0 bases, with 9 bases between them. In DNA form, the CDR3 reads TGTGCCAGCACACACAGGGACCAAGAGACCCAGTACTTC. It yields the protein CASTHRDQETQYF.

The V gene is TRBV23-1, the J gene TRBJ1-6; the match to TRBD1 covers 8 bases. TRBV23-1 is annotated as an ORF whose role is uncertain. The CDR3 contains 16 residues. The ends lost 8 bases at V and 10 bases at J; junction bases unmatched: 16. CDR3 coding DNA: TGCGCCAGCCGCCTCCCCTTCCCGGACAGGGAATCACCCCTCCACTTT. Its protein product is CASRLPFPDRESPLHF.

V gene TRBV19 combines with J gene TRBJ2-3; perhaps TRBD2 as D (6 bases). Germline values: CDR1 LNHDA, CDR2 SQIVND (reference sequence). The ends were cut back, 0 bases at V and 3 bases at J, with 10 bases in the middle. This CDR3 is built from 15 residues. The CDR3 here is CASSIDGGVTDTQYF. The CDR3 DNA sequence: TGTGCCAGTAGTATAGACGGCGGGGTTACAGATACGCAGTATTTT. The full variable domain, its missing parts supplied by reference TRBV19 and TRBJ2-3, is DGGITQSPKYLFRKEGQNVTLSCEQNLNHDAMYWYRQDPGQGLRLIYYSQIVNDFQKGDIAEGYSVSREKKESFPLTVTSAQKNPTAFYLCASSIDGGVTDTQYFGPGTRLTVL.

V usage is TRBV11-1 and J usage is TRBJ1-3; a possible D gene is TRBD1 (6 bases). Trimming removed 7 bases at V and 0 bases at J, with 13 bases between. The CDR3 length is 15 residues. The V gene's germline CDR1 is SGHAT and CDR2 FQDESV (reference sequence). The CDR3 reads CASTNTGTSGNTIYF. The CDR3 coding sequence is TGTGCCAGCACTAATACAGGGACCTCTGGAAACACCATATATTTT.

The J gene is TRBJ2-7, the V gene TRBV29-1; TRBD1 matches 10 bases. This CDR3 is built from 14 residues. Germline V lookup: CDR1 SQVTM, CDR2 ANQGSEA. V lost 6 bases and J lost 4; bases outside the gene matches: 9. CDR3 region: CSVADRGGLYEQYF. DNA of the CDR3: TGCAGCGTAGCGGACAGGGGGGGCTTATACGAGCAGTACTTC.

The CDR3 region has the DNA TGTGCCAGCAGCTCTAGAGGTCACCCAGATACGCAGTATTTT. Residues: CASSSRGHPDTQYF. The chain links TRBV11-3 to TRBJ2-3; D not resolved. Trimming left V 4 bases short and J 4 bases short, with 12 bases between. CDR1 is SGHNT, CDR2 YENEEA, per germline. This CDR3 contains 14 residues.

The genes are TRBV11-1 and TRBJ2-3, with 8 bases identical to TRBD1. Germline CDR1 reads SGHAT; CDR2 reads FQDESV (reference sequence). The CDR3 runs to 14 residues. J gave up 5 bases and V 4 bases, and 5 bases lay outside the gene matches. The CDR3 sequence: CASSSRQGIDTQYF. CDR3 bases: TGTGCCAGCAGCTCCCGACAGGGGATAGATACGCAGTATTTT.

The J gene is TRBJ2-7, the V gene TRBV28; D not certain. Germline V lookup: CDR1 MDHEN, CDR2 SYDVKM. With 3 bases removed from V and 5 bases from J, the gap between germline ends came to 8 bases. This CDR3 has 12 residues. The CDR3 bases are TGTGCCAGCAGTTTCATCGGAGACGAGCAGTACTTC. Translation: CASSFIGDEQYF. Full variable domain (outside the CDR3, taken from reference TRBV28 and TRBJ2-7): DVKVTQSSRYLVKRTGEKVFLECVQDMDHENMFWYRQDPGLGLRLIYFSYDVKMKEKGDIPEGYSVSREKKERFSLILESASTNQTSMYLCASSFIGDEQYFGPGTRLTVT.

The rearrangement joins TRBV18 to TRBJ2-7, with 8 bases matching TRBD2. V dropped 3 bases and J dropped 3; count of bases not matched to a gene: 10. Germline assignment: CDR1 KGHSH and CDR2 LQKENI. CDR3 length equals 16 residues. The CDR3 is CASSPGQRETHYEQYF. In DNA, the CDR3 is TGTGCCAGCTCACCGGGCCAGCGGGAGACCCACTACGAGCAGTACTTC.

The genes are TRBV10-2 and TRBJ2-7; 11 bases fit TRBD2. Looked up from germline, CDR1 is WSHSY and CDR2 is SAAADI. CDR3 length equals 18 residues. Trimming took 7 bases from V and 2 from J; bases not matched to a gene: 16. The DNA for the CDR3 is TGCGCCAGCATTGGGACTAGCGGCCCCTGGCAGGGCGCCTACGAGCAGTACTTC. Its translation: CASIGTSGPWQGAYEQYF.

This clone occurred once. This chain links TRBV20-1 with TRBJ2-7, with unresolved D. Trimming left V 3 bases short and J 6 bases short, with 9 bases between. CDR3 size: 11 residues. Germline V gene lookup returns CDR1 DFQATT and CDR2 SNEGSKA (reference sequence). The CDR3 sequence is CSASDVGEQYV. As DNA, the CDR3 is TGCAGTGCTAGTGACGTGGGCGAGCAGTACGTC.

The count of this clone is one. The rearrangement uses TRBV28 and TRBJ2-1, with TRBD2 matching 8 bases. J gave up 5 bases and V 2 bases, and 5 bases lay outside the gene matches. From germline, CDR1 is MDHEN and CDR2 SYDVKM. This CDR3 region has 15 residues. The CDR3: CASSLERERDNEQFF. The CDR3 DNA reads TGTGCCAGCAGTTTAGAGCGGGAGAGGGACAATGAGCAGTTCTTC. The variable domain in full, with the rest retrieved from reference TRBV28 and TRBJ2-1, is DVKVTQSSRYLVKRTGEKVFLECVQDMDHENMFWYRQDPGLGLRLIYFSYDVKMKEKGDIPEGYSVSREKKERFSLILESASTNQTSMYLCASSLERERDNEQFFGPGTRLTVL.

This chain links TRBV28 with TRBJ1-4, with 10 positions matching TRBD1. CDR3 length equals 16 residues. Germline V gene lookup returns CDR1 MDHEN and CDR2 SYDVKM. Losses at the gene ends were 6 bases for V and 6 bases for J; bases not matched to a gene: 10. CDR3 nucleotides: TGTGCCAGCAGCTACTACTCCGGGACAGGGGATGAAAAACTGTTTTTT. Its protein is CASSYYSGTGDEKLFF.

J is TRBJ2-2 and V is TRBV9; 9 nucleotides align to TRBD1. The CDR3 extends over 14 amino acids. Germline V gene sequence: CDR1 SGDLS, CDR2 YYNGEE. V shed 3 bases and J 5 bases; nucleotides not matched to a gene: 2. CDR3 sequence (DNA): TGTGCCAGCAGCGCCGGGACAGGGACCGGGGAGCTGTTTTTT. It specifies CASSAGTGTGELFF.

The chain is built from TRBV28 and TRBJ1-2, with 12 nucleotides matching TRBD1. Germline assignment: CDR1 MDHEN and CDR2 SYDVKM. Trimming cost V 4 bases and J 4 bases; bases outside gene matches: 10. The length of the CDR3 is 17 residues. The CDR3 sequence is CASSSGTGGRSFYGYTF. CDR3 in DNA: TGTGCCAGCAGTTCTGGGACAGGGGGCCGAAGTTTCTATGGCTACACCTTC.